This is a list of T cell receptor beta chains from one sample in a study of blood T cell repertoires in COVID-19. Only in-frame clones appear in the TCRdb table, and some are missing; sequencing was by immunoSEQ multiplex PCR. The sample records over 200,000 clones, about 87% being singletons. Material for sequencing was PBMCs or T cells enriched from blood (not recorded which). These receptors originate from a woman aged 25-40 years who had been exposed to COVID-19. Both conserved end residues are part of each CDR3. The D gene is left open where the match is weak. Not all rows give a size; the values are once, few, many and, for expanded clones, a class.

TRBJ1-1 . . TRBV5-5 CASSHHFGGVTEAFF
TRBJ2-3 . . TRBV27 CASSLTGSTDTQYF
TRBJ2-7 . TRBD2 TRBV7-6 CASSLRIAGDTYEQYF
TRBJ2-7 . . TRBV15 CATSRAGHRNEQYF
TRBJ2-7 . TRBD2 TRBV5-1 CASSRSGLAVRNYEQYF
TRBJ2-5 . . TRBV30 CAWSPGGAGQETQYF
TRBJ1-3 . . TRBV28 CASSTSGTWDTIYF
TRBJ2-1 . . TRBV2 CAVTYLYNEQFF
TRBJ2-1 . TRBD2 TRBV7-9 CASSFAGGNEQFF
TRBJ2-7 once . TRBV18 CASSPRTGTPYEQYF
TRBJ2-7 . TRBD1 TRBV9 CASSVRTGPYEQYF
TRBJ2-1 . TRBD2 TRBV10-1 CASSESGTSGYNEQFF
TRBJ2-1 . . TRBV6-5 CASTHSGSSYNEQFF
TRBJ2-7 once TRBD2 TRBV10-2 CASSVYPGLAGGYSYEQYF
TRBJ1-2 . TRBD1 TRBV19 CASSRDRVEAGYTF
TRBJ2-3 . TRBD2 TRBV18 CASSSGLAGGSTDTQYF
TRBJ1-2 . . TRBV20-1 CSASAPPRQNLDYGYTF
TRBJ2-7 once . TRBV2 CASSRRQRLYEQYF
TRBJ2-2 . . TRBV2 CASSEPVGLLNTGELFF
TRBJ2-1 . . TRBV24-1 CATSDFDNEQFF
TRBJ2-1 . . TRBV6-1 CASSELDGRAEQFF
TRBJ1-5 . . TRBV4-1 CASSQVDRPNQPQHF
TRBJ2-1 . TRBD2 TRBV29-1 CSVLELAGVNYNEQFF
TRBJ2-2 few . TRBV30 CAWSVQGATGELFF
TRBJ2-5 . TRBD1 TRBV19 CASTPERGRGGETQYF
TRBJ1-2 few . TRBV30 CAWSVTASRGGYTF
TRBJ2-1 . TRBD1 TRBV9 CASSPWTGGGTYNEQFF
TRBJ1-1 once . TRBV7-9 CASSPGVMNTEAFF
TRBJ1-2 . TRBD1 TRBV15 CATSSPDRVSDGYTF
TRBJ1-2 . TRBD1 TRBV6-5 CASSLGTGRDGTF
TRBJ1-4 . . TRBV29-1 CSVTGRGEKLFF
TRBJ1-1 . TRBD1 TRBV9 CASSVEAGTVMKDAFF
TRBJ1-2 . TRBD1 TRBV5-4 CASTSVQGAWSGYTF
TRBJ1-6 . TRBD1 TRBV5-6 CASSNRGRNSPLHF
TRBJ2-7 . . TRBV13 CASSLGRGDRAYEQYF
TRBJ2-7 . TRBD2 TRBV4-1 CASSHKLAGDYEQYF
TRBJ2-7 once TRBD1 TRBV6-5 CASSYRQGYEQYF
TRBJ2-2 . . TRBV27 CASSRTGTNTGELFF
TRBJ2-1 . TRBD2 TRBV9 CASSPSGLAGKGEQFF
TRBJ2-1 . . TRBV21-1 CASSKRGGSCSFYNEQFF
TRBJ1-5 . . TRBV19 CASSIFQGRNQPQHF
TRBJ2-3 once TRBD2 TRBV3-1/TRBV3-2 CASSFGLAGDSTDTQYF
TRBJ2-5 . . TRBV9 CASSVNPGEESKETQYF
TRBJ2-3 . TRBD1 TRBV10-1 CASSALPGTGGNTDTQYF
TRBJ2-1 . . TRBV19 CASSIQGVEYNEQFF
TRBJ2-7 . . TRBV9 CASSVDRQDEQYF
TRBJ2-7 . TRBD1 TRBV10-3 CAISSNRDRGQEQYF
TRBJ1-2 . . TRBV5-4 CASSPGGGINYGYTF